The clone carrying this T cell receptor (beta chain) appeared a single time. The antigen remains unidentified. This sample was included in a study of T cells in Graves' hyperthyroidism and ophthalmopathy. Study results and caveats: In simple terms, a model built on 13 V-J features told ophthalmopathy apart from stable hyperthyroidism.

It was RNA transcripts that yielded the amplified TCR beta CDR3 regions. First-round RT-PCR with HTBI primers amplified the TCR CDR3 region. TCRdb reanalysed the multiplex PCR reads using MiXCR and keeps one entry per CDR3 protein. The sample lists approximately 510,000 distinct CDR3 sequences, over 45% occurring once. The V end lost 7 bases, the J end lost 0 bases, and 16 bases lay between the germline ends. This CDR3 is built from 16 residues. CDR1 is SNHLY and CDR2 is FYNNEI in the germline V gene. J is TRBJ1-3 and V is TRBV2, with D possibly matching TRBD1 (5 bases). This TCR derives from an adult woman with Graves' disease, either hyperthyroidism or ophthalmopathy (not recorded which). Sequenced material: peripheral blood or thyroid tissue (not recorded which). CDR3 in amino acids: CASKKGPLFSGNTIYF. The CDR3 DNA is TGTGCCAGCAAAAAGGGACCGCTGTTCTCTGGAAACACCATATATTTT.